This T cell receptor beta chain stems from a study of cytomegalovirus exposure and HLA in healthy donors. The V gene's germline CDR1 is MNHEY and CDR2 SVGAGI. This CDR3 comprises 16 residues. Data came from immunoSEQ multiplex PCR; TCRdb stores just in-frame clones and leaves some out. The table shows around 63,000 clones, with 70% to 90% occurring only once. About this clone: One end of the junction is discordant with germline, which a read error may explain.

This TCR derives from a woman younger than 35 in good health and CMV-seronegative. V is TRBV6-5 and J is TRBJ2-2; 9 bases match TRBD2. Sample: PBMCs. The CDR3 region is CASSSSRGRGSGGLFF. The CDR3 nucleotides read TGTGCCAGCAGTTCCTCGCGCGGGAGGGGGAGTGGGGGGCTGTTTTTT.